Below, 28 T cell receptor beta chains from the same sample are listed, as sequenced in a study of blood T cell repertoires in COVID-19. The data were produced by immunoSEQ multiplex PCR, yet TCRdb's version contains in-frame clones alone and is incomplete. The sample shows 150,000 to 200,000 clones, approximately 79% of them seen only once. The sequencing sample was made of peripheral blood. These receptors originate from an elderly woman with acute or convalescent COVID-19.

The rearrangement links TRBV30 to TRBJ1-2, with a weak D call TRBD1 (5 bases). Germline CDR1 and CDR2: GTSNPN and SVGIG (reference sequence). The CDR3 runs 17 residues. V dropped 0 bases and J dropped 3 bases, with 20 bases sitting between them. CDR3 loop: CAWSVGSGVLRDYGYTF. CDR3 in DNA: TGTGCCTGGAGTGTGGGTTCGGGGGTCTTGAGGGACTATGGCTACACCTTC.

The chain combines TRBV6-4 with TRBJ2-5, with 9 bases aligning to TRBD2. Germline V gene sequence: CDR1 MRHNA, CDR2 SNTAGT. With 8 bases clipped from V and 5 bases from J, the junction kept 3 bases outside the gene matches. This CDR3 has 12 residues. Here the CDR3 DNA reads TGTGCCAGCTGGACTAGCGAGGAGACCCAGTACTTC. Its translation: CASWTSEETQYF.

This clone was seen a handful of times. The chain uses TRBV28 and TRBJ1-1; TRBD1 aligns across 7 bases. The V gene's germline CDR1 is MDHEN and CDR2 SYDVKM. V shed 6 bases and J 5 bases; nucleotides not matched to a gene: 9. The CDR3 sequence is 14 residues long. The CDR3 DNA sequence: TGTGCCAGCAGCCTAGGGGGCGCGGGGACTGAAGCTTTCTTT. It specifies CASSLGGAGTEAFF.

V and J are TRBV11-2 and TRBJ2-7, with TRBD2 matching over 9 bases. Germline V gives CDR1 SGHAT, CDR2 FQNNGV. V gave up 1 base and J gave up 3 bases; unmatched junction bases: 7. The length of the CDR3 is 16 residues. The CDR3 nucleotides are TGTGCCAGCAGCTTAGCAGCGGGGGGTCTGCTCTACGAGCAGTACTTC. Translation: CASSLAAGGLLYEQYF.

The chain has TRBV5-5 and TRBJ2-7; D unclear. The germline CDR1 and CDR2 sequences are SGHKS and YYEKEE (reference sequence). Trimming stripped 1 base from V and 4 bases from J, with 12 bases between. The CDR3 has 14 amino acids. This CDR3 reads CASSLSGQLYEQYF. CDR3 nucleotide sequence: TGTGCCAGCAGCTTGTCTGGCCAGTTATACGAGCAGTACTTC. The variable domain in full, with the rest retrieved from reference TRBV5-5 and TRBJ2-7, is DAGVTQSPTHLIKTRGQQVTLRCSPISGHKSVSWYQQVLGQGPQFIFQYYEKEERGRGNFPDRFSARQFPNYSSELNVNALLLGDSALYLCASSLSGQLYEQYFGPGTRLTVT.

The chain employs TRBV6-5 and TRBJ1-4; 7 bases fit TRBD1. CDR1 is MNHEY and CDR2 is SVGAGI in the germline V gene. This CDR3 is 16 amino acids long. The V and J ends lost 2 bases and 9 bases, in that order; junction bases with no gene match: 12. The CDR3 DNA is TGTGCCAGCAGTTACGGGCGTCAGGGGGTTACCCAAAAACTGTTTTTT. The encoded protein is CASSYGRQGVTQKLFF.

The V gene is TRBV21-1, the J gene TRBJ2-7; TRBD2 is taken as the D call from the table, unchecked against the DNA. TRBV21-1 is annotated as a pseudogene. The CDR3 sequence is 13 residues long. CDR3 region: CASVLAGVLGQYF. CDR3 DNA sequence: TGTGCCAGCGTATTAGCGGGAGTCCTCGGGCAGTACTTC.

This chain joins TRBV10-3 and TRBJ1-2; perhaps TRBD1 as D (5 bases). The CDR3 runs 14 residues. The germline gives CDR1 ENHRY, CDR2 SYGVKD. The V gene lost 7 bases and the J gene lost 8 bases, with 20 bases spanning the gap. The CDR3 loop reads CAIKRSDTPEGYTF. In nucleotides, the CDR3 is TGTGCCATCAAAAGGTCGGACACCCCCGAGGGCTACACCTTC.

CDR3 region: CASSPDGIQGTYEQYF. Written as DNA, the CDR3 is TGTGCCAGCAGTCCCGACGGGATCCAGGGGACCTACGAGCAGTACTTC. The rearrangement joins TRBV27 to TRBJ2-7; D possibly corresponds to TRBD1 (6 bases). The germline CDR1 and CDR2 sequences are MNHEY and SMNVEV (reference sequence). Between the trimmed V and J ends, which lost 5 bases and 2 bases, there was a span of 19 bases. CDR3 length: 16 residues.

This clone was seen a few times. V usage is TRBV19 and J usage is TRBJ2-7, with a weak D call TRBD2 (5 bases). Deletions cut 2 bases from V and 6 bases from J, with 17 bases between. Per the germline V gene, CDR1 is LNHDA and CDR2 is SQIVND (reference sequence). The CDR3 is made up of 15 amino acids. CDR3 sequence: CASSISIRTPSEQYF. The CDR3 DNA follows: TGTGCCAGTAGTATATCGATCCGGACTCCAAGCGAGCAGTACTTC.

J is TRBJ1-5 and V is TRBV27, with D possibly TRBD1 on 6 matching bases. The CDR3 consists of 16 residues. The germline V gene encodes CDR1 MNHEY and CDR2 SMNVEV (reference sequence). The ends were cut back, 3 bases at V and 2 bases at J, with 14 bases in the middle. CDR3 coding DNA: TGTGCCAGCAGTTTCATAGGGGAGGGGGGCAATCAGCCCCAGCATTTT. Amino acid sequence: CASSFIGEGGNQPQHF.

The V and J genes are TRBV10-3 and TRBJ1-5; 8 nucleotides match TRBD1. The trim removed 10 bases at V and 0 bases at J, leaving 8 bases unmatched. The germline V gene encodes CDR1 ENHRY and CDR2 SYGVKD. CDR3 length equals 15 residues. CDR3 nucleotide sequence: TGTGCCACGAGGACAGGGAACTATAGCAATCAGCCCCAGCATTTT. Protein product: CATRTGNYSNQPQHF.

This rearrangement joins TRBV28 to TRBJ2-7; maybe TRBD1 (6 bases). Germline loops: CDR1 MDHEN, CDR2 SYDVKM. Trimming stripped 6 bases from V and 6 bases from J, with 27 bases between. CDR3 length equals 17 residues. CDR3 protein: CASSQPPTGPGRSEQYF. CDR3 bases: TGTGCCAGCAGCCAACCCCCAACAGGGCCAGGCCGATCCGAGCAGTACTTC.

The CDR3 loop reads CASKNTGSVTYNSPLHF. The DNA of the CDR3 is TGTGCCAGCAAGAATACAGGGAGTGTGACCTATAATTCACCCCTCCACTTT. The rearrangement links TRBV19 to TRBJ1-6; D is perhaps TRBD1 (6 bases). V shed 9 bases and J shed 2 bases, with 20 bases lying between them. The CDR3 length is 17 residues. Looked up from germline, CDR1 is LNHDA and CDR2 is SQIVND (reference sequence).

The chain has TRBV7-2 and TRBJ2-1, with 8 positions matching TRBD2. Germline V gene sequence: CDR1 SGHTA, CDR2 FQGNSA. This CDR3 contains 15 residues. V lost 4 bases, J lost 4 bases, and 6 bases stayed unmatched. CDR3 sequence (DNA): TGTGCCAGCAGCTACTCGACTAGCGCATACAATGAGCAGTTCTTC. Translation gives CASSYSTSAYNEQFF.

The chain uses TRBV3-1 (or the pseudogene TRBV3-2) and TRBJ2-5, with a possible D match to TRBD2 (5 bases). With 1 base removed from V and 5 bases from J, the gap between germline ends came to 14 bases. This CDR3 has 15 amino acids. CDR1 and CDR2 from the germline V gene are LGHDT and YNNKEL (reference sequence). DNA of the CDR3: TGTGCCAGCAGCCAAGGGGAGATTCCTGGGGAGACCCAGTACTTC. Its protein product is CASSQGEIPGETQYF.

This CDR3 reads CASGNDGLGQPQHF. The DNA for the CDR3 is TGTGCCAGCGGAAACGACGGACTCGGGCAGCCCCAGCATTTT. The chain combines TRBV3-1 (or the pseudogene TRBV3-2) with TRBJ1-5; no firm D call. CDR1 and CDR2 from the germline V gene are LGHDT and YNNKEL (reference sequence). The CDR3 spans 14 residues. Trimming removed 8 bases at V and 7 bases at J, with 18 bases between.

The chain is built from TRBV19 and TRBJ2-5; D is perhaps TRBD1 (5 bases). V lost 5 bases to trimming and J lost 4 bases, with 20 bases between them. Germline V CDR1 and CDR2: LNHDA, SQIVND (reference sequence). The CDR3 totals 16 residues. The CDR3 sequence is CASSALTASSRETQYF. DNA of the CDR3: TGTGCCAGTAGTGCATTGACAGCGTCATCAAGAGAGACCCAGTACTTC.

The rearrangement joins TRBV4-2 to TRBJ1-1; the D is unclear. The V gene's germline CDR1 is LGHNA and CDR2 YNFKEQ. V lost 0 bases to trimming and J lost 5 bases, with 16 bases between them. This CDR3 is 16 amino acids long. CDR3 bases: TGTGCCAGCAGCCAAGAAGCGGGAGGCCTGGATACTGAAGCTTTCTTT. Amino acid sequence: CASSQEAGGLDTEAFF.

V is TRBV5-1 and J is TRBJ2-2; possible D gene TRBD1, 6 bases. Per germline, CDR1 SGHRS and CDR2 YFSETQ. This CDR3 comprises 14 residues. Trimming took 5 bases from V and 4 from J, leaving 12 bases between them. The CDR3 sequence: CASRIGQTTGELFF. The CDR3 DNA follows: TGCGCCAGCAGAATCGGACAGACCACCGGGGAGCTGTTTTTT.

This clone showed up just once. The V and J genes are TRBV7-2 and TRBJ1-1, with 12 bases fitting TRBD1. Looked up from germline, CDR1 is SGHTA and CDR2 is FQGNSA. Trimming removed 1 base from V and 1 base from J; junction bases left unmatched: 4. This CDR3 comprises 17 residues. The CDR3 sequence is CASSLGGTGGPNTEAFF. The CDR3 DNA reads TGTGCCAGCAGCTTAGGAGGGACAGGGGGCCCGAACACTGAAGCTTTCTTT.

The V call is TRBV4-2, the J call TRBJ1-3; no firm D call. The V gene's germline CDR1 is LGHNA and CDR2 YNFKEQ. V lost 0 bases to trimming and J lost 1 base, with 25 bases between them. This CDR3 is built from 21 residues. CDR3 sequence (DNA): TGTGCCAGCAGCCAAGAAAGCTCGACCGCCGGCAGACTCTCTTCTGGAAACACCATATATTTT. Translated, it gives CASSQESSTAGRLSSGNTIYF.

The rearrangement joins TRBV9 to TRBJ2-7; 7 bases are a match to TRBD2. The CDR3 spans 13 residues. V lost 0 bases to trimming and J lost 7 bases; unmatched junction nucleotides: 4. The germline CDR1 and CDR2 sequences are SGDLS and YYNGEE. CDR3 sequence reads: CASSVGPAGEQYF. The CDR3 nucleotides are TGTGCCAGCAGCGTAGGTCCAGCGGGGGAGCAGTACTTC.

In DNA, the CDR3 is TGTGCCAGCAGTGCTGGCAAAAATGAAAAACTGTTTTTT. Translation gives CASSAGKNEKLFF. This rearrangement joins TRBV2 to TRBJ1-4; no reliable D call. Germline V CDR1 and CDR2: SNHLY, FYNNEI. This CDR3 is built from 13 residues. Trimming cost V 4 bases and J 5 bases, with 8 bases left between them. The variable domain in full, with the rest retrieved from reference TRBV2 and TRBJ1-4, is EPEVTQTPSHQVTQMGQEVILRCVPISNHLYFYWYRQILGQKVEFLVSFYNNEISEKSEIFDDQFSVERPDGSNFTLKIRSTKLEDSAMYFCASSAGKNEKLFFGSGTQLSVL.

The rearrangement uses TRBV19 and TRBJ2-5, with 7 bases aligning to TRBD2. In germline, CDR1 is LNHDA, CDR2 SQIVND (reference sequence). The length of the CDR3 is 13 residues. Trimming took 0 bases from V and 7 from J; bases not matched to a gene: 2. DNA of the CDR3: TGTGCCAGTAGTATAGATGGCGGGGGGACCCAGTACTTC. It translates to CASSIDGGGTQYF.

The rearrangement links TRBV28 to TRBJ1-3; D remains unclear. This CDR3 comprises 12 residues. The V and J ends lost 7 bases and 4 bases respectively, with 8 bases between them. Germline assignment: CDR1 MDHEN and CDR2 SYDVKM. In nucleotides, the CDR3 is TGTGCCAGCACGGTATCCGGAAACACCATATATTTT. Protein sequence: CASTVSGNTIYF.

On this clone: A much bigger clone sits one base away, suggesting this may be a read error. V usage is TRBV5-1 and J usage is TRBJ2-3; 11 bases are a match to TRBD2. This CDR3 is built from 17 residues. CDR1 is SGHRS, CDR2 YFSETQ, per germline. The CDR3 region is CARSLAYSGGGEDTQYF. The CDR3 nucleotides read TGCGCCCGCAGCTTGGCGTATAGCGGGGGGGGTGAAGATACGCAGTATTTT.

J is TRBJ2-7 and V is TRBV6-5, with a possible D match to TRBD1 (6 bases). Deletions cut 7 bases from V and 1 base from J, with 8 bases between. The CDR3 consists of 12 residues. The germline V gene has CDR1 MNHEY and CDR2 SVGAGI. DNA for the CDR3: TGTGCCAGCACGACAGGTTCCTACGAGCAGTACTTC. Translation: CASTTGSYEQYF.